These 22 T cell receptor beta chains were sequenced from one sample in a study of monozygotic twins with inflammatory bowel disease. TCRdb re-called the 5' RACE reads and catalogs CDR3 proteins one per entry, DNA excluded. The sample's table shows approximately 400,000 distinct CDR3 sequences. Sample: blood. These TCRs come from a human donor with ulcerative colitis or Crohn's disease, or a healthy co-twin of an affected twin (not recorded which).

This CDR3 is CASSYGTPTNEKLFF. The chain has TRBV6-2 or TRBV6-3 and TRBJ1-4; the D call of TRBD1 rests on TCRdb alone, since no DNA is present to check it. The CDR3 runs to 15 residues. Germline V gene lookup returns CDR1 MNHEY and CDR2 SVGEGT.

The gene calls are TRBV6-2 or TRBV6-3 and TRBJ2-1; the TCRdb call, TRBD1, lacks DNA for checking. CDR3 size: 15 residues. Germline CDR1 is MNHEY and CDR2 is SVGEGT. The CDR3 is CASSRFGGLGNEQFF.

The chain uses TRBV4-1 and TRBJ2-1; checking the TCRdb D call of TRBD2 is not possible without DNA. The germline CDR1 and CDR2 sequences are MGHRA and YSYEKL. The CDR3 covers 16 residues. This chain's CDR3 is CASSQPPGLDSNEQFF.

This sequence joins TRBV7-9 and TRBJ2-3. Per the germline V gene, CDR1 is SEHNR and CDR2 is FQNEAQ (reference sequence). The CDR3 has 12 amino acids. CDR3 in amino acids: CASRHEANTQYF.

V is TRBV3-1 and J is TRBJ2-5; TCRdb's assignment of TRBD1 cannot be checked, as there is no DNA. Germline values: CDR1 LGHDT, CDR2 YNNKEL (reference sequence). The CDR3 has 16 residues. The CDR3 loop is CASSQGPQGAGETQYF.

The chain's CDR3 is CASSTDREGANVLTF. The gene calls are TRBV28 and TRBJ2-6; there is no DNA to check the TCRdb D call of TRBD1. Germline V CDR1 and CDR2: MDHEN, SYDVKM. The CDR3 spans 15 residues. Using reference TRBV28 and TRBJ2-6 for the parts outside the CDR3, the full variable domain is DVKVTQSSRYLVKRTGEKVFLECVQDMDHENMFWYRQDPGLGLRLIYFSYDVKMKEKGDIPEGYSVSREKKERFSLILESASTNQTSMYLCASSTDREGANVLTFGAGSRLTVL.

The chain carries TRBV6-5 and TRBJ1-2; the D call of TRBD1 rests on TCRdb alone, since no DNA is present to check it. Germline V lookup: CDR1 MNHEY, CDR2 SVGAGI. This CDR3 comprises 13 residues. CDR3 loop: CASSPRGNYGYTF.

The rearrangement joins TRBV12-3 or TRBV12-4 to TRBJ2-1; absent DNA, TCRdb's TRBD1 call cannot be checked. This CDR3 spans 13 amino acids. The chain's CDR3 is CASSLGEFNEQFF.

The chain employs TRBV20-1 and TRBJ2-1; TCRdb designates TRBD1, a call that cannot be tested without DNA. The CDR3 totals 15 residues. Germline V gene lookup returns CDR1 DFQATT and CDR2 SNEGSKA (reference sequence). The CDR3 is CSAPSPGDSYNEQFF.

The chain uses TRBV5-1 and TRBJ2-7; TCRdb's D call, TRBD2, is unchecked because there is no DNA. The CDR3 is 13 residues long. The germline V gene has CDR1 SGHRS and CDR2 YFSETQ. This CDR3 is CASRELGGSEQYF.

The chain has TRBV24-1 and TRBJ2-2; as DNA is missing, the TRBD1 call by TCRdb cannot be tested. Germline loops: CDR1 KGHDR, CDR2 SFDVKD. This CDR3 comprises 14 residues. CDR3: CATSAGPNTGELFF.

This chain links TRBV3-1 with TRBJ1-1; no DNA is available, so the TRBD1 call from TCRdb remains unchecked. Germline V gives CDR1 LGHDT, CDR2 YNNKEL (reference sequence). CDR3 size: 14 residues. The CDR3 here is CASSQTGSVTEAFF.

The chain has TRBV24-1 and TRBJ2-1; the TRBD2 assignment by TCRdb is unverifiable without DNA. Germline CDR1 KGHDR, CDR2 SFDVKD. This CDR3 has 18 amino acids. CDR3 region: CATSDYPPSGRDINEQFF.

The chain joins TRBV28 to TRBJ2-7; the TRBD2 assignment by TCRdb is unverifiable without DNA. In germline, CDR1 is MDHEN, CDR2 SYDVKM. There are 15 residues in the CDR3. This CDR3 reads CASSGLAGSRYEQYF.

The rearrangement joins TRBV20-1 to TRBJ2-7; TCRdb proposes TRBD2, but this gene call is untestable without DNA. Germline V gene sequence: CDR1 DFQATT, CDR2 SNEGSKA (reference sequence). The CDR3 is 15 residues long. The CDR3 sequence: CSARATSAPGHEQYF.

The chain employs TRBV20-1 and TRBJ2-7; as DNA is missing, the TRBD2 call by TCRdb cannot be tested. The length of the CDR3 is 14 residues. Looked up from germline, CDR1 is DFQATT and CDR2 is SNEGSKA (reference sequence). CDR3 protein: CSARGPEDNYEQYF.

The rearrangement links TRBV12-3 or TRBV12-4 to TRBJ2-1; without DNA, the TCRdb call of TRBD2 cannot be checked. The CDR3 is made up of 16 amino acids. CDR3 protein: CASSPQIAGGPGEQFF.

The gene calls are TRBV20-1 and TRBJ1-4. Germline-derived CDR1 and CDR2 are DFQATT and SNEGSKA (reference sequence). CDR3 length: 15 amino acids. CDR3 amino acids: CSARHRASTNEKLFF.

The chain carries TRBV5-1 and TRBJ1-1. CDR1 and CDR2 from the germline V gene are SGHRS and YFSETQ. There are 13 residues in the CDR3. CDR3 loop: CASSLGRGAEAFF.

V is TRBV6-1 and J is TRBJ1-5. CDR3 length: 15 residues. Germline V CDR1 and CDR2: MNHNS, SASEGT. This CDR3 is CASSEWVSGNQPQHF.

The chain couples TRBV12-3 or TRBV12-4 to TRBJ2-1; TCRdb gives TRBD1 as the D gene, but with no DNA this cannot be confirmed. The CDR3 totals 14 residues. The chain's CDR3 is CASTERGQYNEQFF.

V usage is TRBV19 and J usage is TRBJ2-2; the TCRdb D gene call, TRBD2, has no DNA to confirm it. In germline, CDR1 is LNHDA, CDR2 SQIVND (reference sequence). This CDR3 is built from 14 residues. The CDR3 is CASKATTSTGELFF.